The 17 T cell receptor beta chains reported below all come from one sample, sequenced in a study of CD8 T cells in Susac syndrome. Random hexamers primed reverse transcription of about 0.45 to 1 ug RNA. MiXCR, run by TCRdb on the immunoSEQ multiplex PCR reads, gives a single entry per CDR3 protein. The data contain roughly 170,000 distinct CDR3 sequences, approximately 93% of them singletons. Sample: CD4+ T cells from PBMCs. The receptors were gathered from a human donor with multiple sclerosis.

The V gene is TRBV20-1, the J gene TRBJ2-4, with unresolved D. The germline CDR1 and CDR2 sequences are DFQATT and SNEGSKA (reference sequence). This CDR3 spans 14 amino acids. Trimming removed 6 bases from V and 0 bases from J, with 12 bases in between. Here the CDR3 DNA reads TGCAGTGCCAGAACGGCCGGAGCCAAAAACATTCAGTACTTC. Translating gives CSARTAGAKNIQYF.

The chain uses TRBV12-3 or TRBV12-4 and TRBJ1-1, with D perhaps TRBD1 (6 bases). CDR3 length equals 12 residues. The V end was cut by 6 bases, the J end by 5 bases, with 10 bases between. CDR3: CASRSRGTEAFF. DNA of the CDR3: TGTGCCAGCAGGAGCAGGGGTACTGAAGCTTTCTTT.

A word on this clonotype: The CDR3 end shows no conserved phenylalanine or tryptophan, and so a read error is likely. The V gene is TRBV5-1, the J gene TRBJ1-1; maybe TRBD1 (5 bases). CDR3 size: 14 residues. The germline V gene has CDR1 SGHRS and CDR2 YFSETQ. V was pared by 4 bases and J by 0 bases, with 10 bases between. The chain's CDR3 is CASSVTEMNTEAFS. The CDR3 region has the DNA TGCGCCAGCAGCGTGACAGAAATGAACACTGAAGCTTTCTCT.

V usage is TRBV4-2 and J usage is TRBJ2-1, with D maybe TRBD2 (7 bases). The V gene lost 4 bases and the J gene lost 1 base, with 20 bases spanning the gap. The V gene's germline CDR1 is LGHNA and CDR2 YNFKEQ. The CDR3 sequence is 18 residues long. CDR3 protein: CASSLTRGAAVSYNEQFF. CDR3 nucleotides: TGTGCCAGCAGCCTCACTCGGGGGGCTGCAGTTTCCTACAATGAGCAGTTCTTC.

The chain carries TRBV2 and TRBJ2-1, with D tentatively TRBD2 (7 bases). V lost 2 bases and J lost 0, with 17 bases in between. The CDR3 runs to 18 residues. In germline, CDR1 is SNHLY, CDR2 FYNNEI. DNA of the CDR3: TGTGCCAGCAGTGAACGGGGGCTAGCGGCAAGCTCCTACAATGAGCAGTTCTTC. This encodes CASSERGLAASSYNEQFF.

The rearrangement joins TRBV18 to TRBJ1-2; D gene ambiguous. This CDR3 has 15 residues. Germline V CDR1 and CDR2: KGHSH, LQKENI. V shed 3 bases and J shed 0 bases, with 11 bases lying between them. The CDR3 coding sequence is TGTGCCAGCTCACCGGGGAGACCTCCTAACTATGGCTACACCTTC. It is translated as CASSPGRPPNYGYTF.

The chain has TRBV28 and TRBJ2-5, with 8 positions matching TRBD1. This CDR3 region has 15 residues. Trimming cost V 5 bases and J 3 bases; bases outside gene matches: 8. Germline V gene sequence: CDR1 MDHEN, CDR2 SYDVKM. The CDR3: CASSANGQGEETQYF. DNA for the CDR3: TGTGCCAGCAGTGCCAACGGACAGGGAGAAGAGACCCAGTACTTC.

The CDR3 reads CASSFDRATEAFF. The CDR3 nucleotides are TGTGCCAGCAGTTTTGACAGGGCCACTGAAGCTTTCTTT. The rearrangement uses TRBV27 and TRBJ1-1; the match to TRBD1 covers 7 bases. Trimming cost V 3 bases and J 4 bases; bases outside gene matches: 2. CDR1 is MNHEY, CDR2 SMNVEV, per germline (reference sequence). This CDR3 region has 13 residues.

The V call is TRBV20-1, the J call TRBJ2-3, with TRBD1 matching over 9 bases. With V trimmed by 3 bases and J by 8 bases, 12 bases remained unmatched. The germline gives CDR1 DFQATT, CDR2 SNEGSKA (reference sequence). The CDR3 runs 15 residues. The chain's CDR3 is CSASEARTGVVTQYF. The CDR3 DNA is TGCAGTGCTAGTGAAGCCCGGACAGGGGTTGTTACGCAGTATTTT.

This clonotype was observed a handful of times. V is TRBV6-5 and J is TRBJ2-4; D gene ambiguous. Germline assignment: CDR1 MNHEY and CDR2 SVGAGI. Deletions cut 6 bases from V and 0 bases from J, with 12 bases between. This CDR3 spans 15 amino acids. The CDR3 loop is CASSSHVAAKNIQYF. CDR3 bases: TGTGCCAGCAGCTCACACGTCGCAGCCAAAAACATTCAGTACTTC.

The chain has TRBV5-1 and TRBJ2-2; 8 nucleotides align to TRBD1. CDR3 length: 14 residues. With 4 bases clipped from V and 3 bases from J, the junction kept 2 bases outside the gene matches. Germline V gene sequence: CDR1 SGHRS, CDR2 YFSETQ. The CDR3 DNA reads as TGCGCCAGCAGCGACAGGGGTGACACCGGGGAGCTGTTTTTT. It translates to CASSDRGDTGELFF.

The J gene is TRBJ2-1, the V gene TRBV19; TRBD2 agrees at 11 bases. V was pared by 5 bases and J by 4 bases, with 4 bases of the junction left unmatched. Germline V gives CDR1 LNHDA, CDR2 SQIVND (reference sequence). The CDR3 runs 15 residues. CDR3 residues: CASSPSGGPYNEQFF. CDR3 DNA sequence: TGTGCCAGTAGTCCTAGCGGGGGGCCGTACAATGAGCAGTTCTTC.

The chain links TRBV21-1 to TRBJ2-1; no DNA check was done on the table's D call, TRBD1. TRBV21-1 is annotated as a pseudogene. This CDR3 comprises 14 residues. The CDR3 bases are TGTGCCAGCAGCAACCCCCGACACGCCAATGAGCAGTTCTTC. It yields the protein CASSNPRHANEQFF.

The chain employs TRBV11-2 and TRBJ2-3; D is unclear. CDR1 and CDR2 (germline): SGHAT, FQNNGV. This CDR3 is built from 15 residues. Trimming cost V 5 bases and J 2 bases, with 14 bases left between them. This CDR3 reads CASSIPVGPTDTQYF. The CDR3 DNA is TGTGCCAGCAGCATCCCCGTCGGACCCACAGATACGCAGTATTTT.

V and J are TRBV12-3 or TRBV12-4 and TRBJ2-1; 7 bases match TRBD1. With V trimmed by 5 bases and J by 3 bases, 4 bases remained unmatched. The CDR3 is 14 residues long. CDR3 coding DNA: TGTGCCAGCAGTATAACAGGGGTCTACAATGAGCAGTTCTTC. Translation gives CASSITGVYNEQFF.

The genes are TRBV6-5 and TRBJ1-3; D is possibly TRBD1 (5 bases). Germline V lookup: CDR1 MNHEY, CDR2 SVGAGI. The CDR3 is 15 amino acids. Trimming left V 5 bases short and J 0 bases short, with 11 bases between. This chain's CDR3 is CASSQGAPSGNTIYF. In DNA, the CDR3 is TGTGCCAGCAGTCAAGGGGCTCCCTCTGGAAACACCATATATTTT.

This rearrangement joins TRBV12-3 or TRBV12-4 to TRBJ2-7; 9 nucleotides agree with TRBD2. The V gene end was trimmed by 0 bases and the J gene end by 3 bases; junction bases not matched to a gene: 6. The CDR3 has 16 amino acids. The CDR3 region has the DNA TGTGCCAGCAGTTTAGCCCCTAGCGGGGCCTACTACGAGCAGTACTTC. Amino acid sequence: CASSLAPSGAYYEQYF.